A selection of T cell receptor beta chains follows, all from one sample in a study of T cell responses to AZD1222 COVID-19 vaccine. Profiled with immunoSEQ multiplex PCR; TCRdb holds only in-frame clones, not every one. The sample gives more than 100,000 clones, roughly 90% of which show up once; approximately 3.5% is in the top ten. Specimen: peripheral blood, collected on day 0 of AZD1222 vaccination. Receptor source: an adult in good health. CDR3s include the opening cysteine and the closing phenylalanine or tryptophan. Fields, in order: D gene, V gene, J gene, clone size, CDR3 DNA, CDR3 protein. D genes are given only for firm matches. Only some rows state a clone size, as once, few, many or a class for expanded clones.

>NA|TRBV20-1|TRBJ1-1|NA
TGCAGTGCCCAGGGGAACACTGAAGCTTTCTTT
CSAQGNTEAFF
>NA|TRBV13|TRBJ1-2|NA
TGTGCCAGCAGCTTAGAGGGGGTTCGAGGGGCTGGCTACACCTTC
CASSLEGVRGAGYTF
>TRBD1|TRBV24-1|TRBJ2-7|once
TGTGCCATCGAGGGCTCAGGGGGCTACGAGCAGTACTTC
CAIEGSGGYEQYF
>TRBD1|TRBV7-2|TRBJ1-1|NA
TGTGCCAGCAGCTTAGCGGTTTTGAGGGCCCGACAGGGAATGAACACTGAAGCTTTCTTT
CASSLAVLRARQGMNTEAFF
>TRBD1|TRBV19|TRBJ2-7|NA
TGTGCCAGTAGAAAGACAGGGGGAGGGTACGAGCAGTACTTC
CASRKTGGGYEQYF
>TRBD1|TRBV10-2|TRBJ1-5|once
TGCGCCAGCGCGCGAATTACAGGGGGCGGTCAGCCCCAGCATTTT
CASARITGGGQPQHF
>TRBD2|TRBV5-1|TRBJ2-1|NA
TGCGCCAGCAGCGCGGGACTAGCGGGGACTGAGCAGTTCTTC
CASSAGLAGTEQFF
>TRBD1|TRBV5-1|TRBJ2-7|NA
TGCGCCAGCAGCCTCGGACAGGTCGGATCCTACGAGCAGTACTTC
CASSLGQVGSYEQYF
>TRBD1|TRBV18|TRBJ1-2|NA
TGTGCCAGCTCAGCAAACCGGGACAGGGGAAAGGAAGGCTACACCTTC
CASSANRDRGKEGYTF
>NA|TRBV29-1|TRBJ1-5|NA
TGCAGCGTTGGTGACGGACGACAGCCCCAGCATTTT
CSVGDGRQPQHF
>NA|TRBV12-3/TRBV12-4|TRBJ2-1|once
TGTGCCAGCAGTAAATACAATGAGCAGTTCTTC
CASSKYNEQFF
>NA|TRBV5-6|TRBJ2-7|NA
TGTGCCAGCAGCCGGGACGGACTTTACGAGCAGTACTTC
CASSRDGLYEQYF
>TRBD1|TRBV11-2|TRBJ1-2|NA
TGTGCCAGCAGCTTAAGGACGGGACAGCTTAACTATGGCTACACCTTC
CASSLRTGQLNYGYTF
>NA|TRBV6-5|TRBJ1-1|NA
TGTGCCAGCAGTTACTCGGGGGGGCCAGCTTTCTTT
CASSYSGGPAFF
>NA|TRBV3-1/TRBV3-2|TRBJ1-1|NA
TGTGCCAGCAGCCAAGCGGGACCCACGAATGAAGCTTTCTTT
CASSQAGPTNEAFF
>NA|TRBV7-2|TRBJ1-1|NA
TGTGCCAGCAGCTCTCTGGGGGGGGACACTGAAGCTTTCTTT
CASSSLGGDTEAFF
>TRBD1|TRBV5-4|TRBJ1-2|NA
TGTGCCAGCAGTCTTGACAGGGACTATGGCTACACCTTC
CASSLDRDYGYTF
>TRBD1|TRBV5-6|TRBJ2-6|NA
TGTGCCAGCAGGTTACCCGGGACAGGGGCCTCTGGGGCCAACGTCCTGACTTTC
CASRLPGTGASGANVLTF
>TRBD1|TRBV29-1|TRBJ1-2|NA
TGCAGCGTTGAAGCCCTGAGGGACAGTATCGCGGGAGCCTATGGCTACACCTTC
CSVEALRDSIAGAYGYTF
>NA|TRBV7-2|TRBJ2-5|NA
TGTGCCAGCAGTCCCCCCCCGTGGGAACCACAAGAGACCCAGTACTTC
CASSPPPWEPQETQYF
>NA|TRBV6-5|TRBJ1-2|NA
TGTGCCAGCAGTAATAGGACGGCGGACTTC
CASSNRTADF
>TRBD1|TRBV6-5|TRBJ1-1|NA
TGTGCCAGCAGAACAGGGGCCGGAACTGAAGCTTTCTTT
CASRTGAGTEAFF
>NA|TRBV18|TRBJ1-2|NA
TGTGCCAGCTCACCAAGCCAGGACTTGTGGGGCTACACCTTC
CASSPSQDLWGYTF